This is a list of T cell receptor beta chains from one sample in a study of OX40 agonist ivuxolimab in advanced cancers. Generated by immunoSEQ multiplex PCR, the TCRdb table keeps only in-frame clones and is missing some. The sample has about 90,000 clones, about 89% seen once. The starting material was CD4+ or CD8+ T cells sorted from blood, obtained in a trial of the OX40 agonist ivuxolimab. Receptors were obtained from an adult with an advanced solid tumor such as melanoma, head and neck, liver or kidney cancer. Each CDR3 is given with its conserved first and last residue. The D gene is left open where the match is weak. Clone size is shown for a subset of rows, as once, few, many or a class of expanded clone.

J	V	size	D	DNA	CDR3
TRBJ2-7	TRBV11-2	-	TRBD1	TGTGCCAGCAGCCGAACCTCTGGGACAGGGGGCCTACATTACGAGCAGTACTTC	CASSRTSGTGGLHYEQYF
TRBJ1-2	TRBV6-1	-	TRBD1	TGTGCCAGCAATTCGGGACAGGGCAACTATGGCTACACCTTC	CASNSGQGNYGYTF
TRBJ2-7	TRBV11-2	-	TRBD2	TGTGCCAGCAGCTTATTCACGGGAGGCCTCTCCTACGAGCAGTACTTC	CASSLFTGGLSYEQYF
TRBJ1-5	TRBV6-6	once	-	TGTGCCAGCAGTTACTGGACAGCGACGAATCAGCCCCAGCATTTT	CASSYWTATNQPQHF
TRBJ2-6	TRBV6-6	-	-	TGTGCCAGCAGTTACTCAGGGTCCCCTCTCGCTTTC	CASSYSGSPLAF
TRBJ2-3	TRBV9	-	TRBD2	TGTGCCAGCAGCGCCCTAGCGGGAGGGCTGAACGCGCAGTATTTT	CASSALAGGLNAQYF
TRBJ2-3	TRBV9	-	TRBD2	TGTGCCAGCAGCCCCCAAGGGGAGGGAATATATACGCAGTATTTT	CASSPQGEGIYTQYF
TRBJ2-1	TRBV5-1	-	TRBD2	TGCGCCAGCAGCTTGCCTCTAGCGGGAGGGAAGCATGAGCAGTTCTTC	CASSLPLAGGKHEQFF
TRBJ1-5	TRBV7-2	once	-	TGTGCCAGCAGCTCTCGGGACCTGAACAATCAGCCCCAGCATTTT	CASSSRDLNNQPQHF
TRBJ2-7	TRBV4-2	-	-	TGTGCCAGCAGCCCCATAGGGGATATCCTCTCCTACGAGCAGTACTTC	CASSPIGDILSYEQYF
TRBJ2-6	TRBV5-1	-	-	TGCGCCAGCAGCGGGACCGGGACGGTATACTCTGGGGCCAACGTCCTGACTTTC	CASSGTGTVYSGANVLTF
TRBJ2-7	TRBV9	-	-	TGTGCCAGCAGCCCACAGTTGGCCCTCTCCTACGAGCAGTACTTC	CASSPQLALSYEQYF
TRBJ2-3	TRBV13	-	TRBD1	TGTGCCAGCAGCGCCACAGGGGGACGGGTTCGGACAGATACGCAGTATTTT	CASSATGGRVRTDTQYF
TRBJ2-7	TRBV7-8	-	TRBD1	TGTGCCAGCAGCTCTCCGGGACAGGGAGCCTACGAGCAGTACTTC	CASSSPGQGAYEQYF
TRBJ1-6	TRBV19	-	TRBD1	TGTGCCAGTAGTGCTAGGACCGGGACAGGGAATTCACCCCTCCACTTT	CASSARTGTGNSPLHF
TRBJ1-5	TRBV28	-	-	TGTGCCAGCACCTACGGGGCGAGTCAGCCCCAGCATTTT	CASTYGASQPQHF
TRBJ2-2	TRBV19	-	-	TGTGCCAGTAGTATCACGGGGAACACCGGGGAGCTGTTTTTT	CASSITGNTGELFF
TRBJ2-2	TRBV6-1	-	-	TGTGCCAGCACCAAGGGCCCGAACACCGGGGAGCTGTTTTTT	CASTKGPNTGELFF
TRBJ2-3	TRBV10-3	-	TRBD1	TGTGCCATCAGGGACAGGGTCACAGATACGCAGTATTTT	CAIRDRVTDTQYF
TRBJ2-3	TRBV5-8	-	-	TGTGCCAGCAGCTTGTCACAGGCCAGCACAGATACGCAGTATTTT	CASSLSQASTDTQYF
TRBJ2-2	TRBV16	-	-	TGTGCCAGCAGCCAAGGCTTGGGGCGGACAATCACCGGGGAGCTGTTTTTT	CASSQGLGRTITGELFF
TRBJ2-3	TRBV2	-	TRBD1	TGTGCCAGCAGTATCGGGACAGGCGACACAGATACGCAGTATTTT	CASSIGTGDTDTQYF
TRBJ2-5	TRBV10-3	-	-	TGTGCCATCCGACAGCTGCCCCAAGAGACCCAGTACTTC	CAIRQLPQETQYF
TRBJ1-4	TRBV28	-	TRBD1	TGTGCCAGCAGTCCCTCTCCGGGACAGGGGGAACGTGAAAAACTGTTTTTT	CASSPSPGQGEREKLFF
TRBJ1-2	TRBV19	-	-	TGTGCCAGTAGTTTTGACCCCTCCTATGGCTACACCTTC	CASSFDPSYGYTF
TRBJ2-6	TRBV19	-	-	TGTGCCAGTAGTACCCTACACTCCGGGGTACTCTCTGGGGCCAACGTCCTGACTTTC	CASSTLHSGVLSGANVLTF
TRBJ2-1	TRBV2	-	-	TGTGCCAGCAGTGAAGGCCCCCGGGCCGGGGGGTTCTTC	CASSEGPRAGGFF
TRBJ1-5	TRBV19	few	-	TGTGCCAGTAGTAAGGGAGGTCAGCCCCAGCATTTT	CASSKGGQPQHF
TRBJ2-7	TRBV13	-	-	TGTGCCAGCAGCTTAGGCCAAGGATGGTCAGGCGAGCAGTACTTC	CASSLGQGWSGEQYF
TRBJ2-3	TRBV2	-	-	TGTGCCAGCACGTCATCCTCGTCGGATACGCAGTATTTT	CASTSSSSDTQYF
TRBJ1-2	TRBV6-1	-	TRBD1	TGTGCCAGCAGAGGGACAGGGGGTCCCTATGGCTACACCTTC	CASRGTGGPYGYTF
TRBJ2-3	TRBV7-9	-	-	TGTGCCAGCAGCTTAGAACCGTTTGATACGCAGTATTTT	CASSLEPFDTQYF
TRBJ2-1	TRBV7-8	-	TRBD2	TGTGCCAGCAGCCCACGGACTAGCGGTTACAATGAGCAGTTCTTC	CASSPRTSGYNEQFF
TRBJ1-2	TRBV28	-	-	TGTGCCAGCAGTTTGATTCGGAGGGGCTACACCTTC	CASSLIRRGYTF
TRBJ1-1	TRBV30	few	-	TGTGCCTGGAGTGGCACTGAAGCTTTCTTT	CAWSGTEAFF
TRBJ2-3	TRBV9	few	-	TGTGCCAGCAGCGTAGAGGTAGGCCCAGATACGCAGTATTTT	CASSVEVGPDTQYF
TRBJ2-3	TRBV28	-	-	TGTGCCAGCAGTTTAATCCGGCCTAGCGCTCGGAGTACGCAGTATTTT	CASSLIRPSARSTQYF
TRBJ1-5	TRBV10-3	-	-	TGTGCCATCAGTGGGGGGCGAGAGGGTCAGCCCCAGCATTTT	CAISGGREGQPQHF
TRBJ1-1	TRBV25-1	-	-	TGTGCCAGCAGTGGGACGGGGGGAAGGGCTTTCTTT	CASSGTGGRAFF
TRBJ2-1	TRBV29-1	-	TRBD2	TGCAGCGGCGCGGGACTAGCGGTATACAATGAGCAGTTCTTC	CSGAGLAVYNEQFF
TRBJ2-7	TRBV2	-	-	TGTGCCAGCAGTGAACAGAAAGACTACGAGCAGTACTTC	CASSEQKDYEQYF
TRBJ1-5	TRBV19	-	-	TGTGCCAGTAGTATGAGGGAGATGAATCAGCCCCAGCATTTT	CASSMREMNQPQHF
TRBJ2-3	TRBV7-2	-	-	TGTGCCAGCAGCTTCCGCGAGGGGGATACGCAGTATTTT	CASSFREGDTQYF
TRBJ2-2	TRBV9	-	-	TGTGCCAGCAGCGTAGGTTTGGGAGTTGTGACCGGGGAGCTGTTTTTT	CASSVGLGVVTGELFF
TRBJ2-7	TRBV30	-	TRBD2	TGTGCCTGGACCCCCTCAGCGGGAGGTTCCTACGAGCAGTACTTC	CAWTPSAGGSYEQYF
TRBJ2-5	TRBV10-3	-	TRBD1	TGTGCCATCAGTGACACCCAGGGGGCGGGAGAGACCCAGTACTTC	CAISDTQGAGETQYF
TRBJ2-5	TRBV29-1	-	-	TGCAGCGTAGCTCGGGACGGCCGGGAGACCCAGTACTTC	CSVARDGRETQYF
TRBJ2-1	TRBV7-9	-	TRBD2	TGTGCCAGCAGCTTAGCGCTAAGCGGGAGCATCTTC	CASSLALSGSIF
TRBJ2-3	TRBV11-2	-	-	TGTGCCAGCAGCTGGGCCAGAGGAAATACGCAGTATTTT	CASSWARGNTQYF
TRBJ2-7	TRBV27	-	-	TGTGCCAGCAGGGCGGGGGCGCTCTACGAGCAGTACTTC	CASRAGALYEQYF
TRBJ2-2	TRBV5-1	-	TRBD2	TGCGCCAGCAGCTTGATGGCGGGGGTCAACACCGGGGAGCTGTTTTTT	CASSLMAGVNTGELFF
TRBJ2-7	TRBV5-6	-	-	TGTGCCAGCAGCTTGCTATTAGGGGGGGCCGGCGAGCAGTACTTC	CASSLLLGGAGEQYF
TRBJ2-2	TRBV11-2	-	-	TGTGCCAGCAGCCCCCCCATAGGCACCGGAGAGCTGTTTTTT	CASSPPIGTGELFF